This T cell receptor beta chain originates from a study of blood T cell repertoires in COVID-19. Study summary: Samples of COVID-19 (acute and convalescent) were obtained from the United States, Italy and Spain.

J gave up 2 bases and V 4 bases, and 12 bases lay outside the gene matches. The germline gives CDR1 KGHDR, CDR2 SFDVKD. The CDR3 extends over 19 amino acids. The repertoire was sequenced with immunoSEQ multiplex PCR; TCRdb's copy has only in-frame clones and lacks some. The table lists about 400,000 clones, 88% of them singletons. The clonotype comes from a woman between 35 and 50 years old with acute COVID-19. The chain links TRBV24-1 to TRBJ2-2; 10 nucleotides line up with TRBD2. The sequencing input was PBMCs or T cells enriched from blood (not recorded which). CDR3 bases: TGTGCCACCAGTGACTCACTTAGCGGGGGGCATATAAACACCGGGGAGCTGTTTTTT. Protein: CATSDSLSGGHINTGELFF.